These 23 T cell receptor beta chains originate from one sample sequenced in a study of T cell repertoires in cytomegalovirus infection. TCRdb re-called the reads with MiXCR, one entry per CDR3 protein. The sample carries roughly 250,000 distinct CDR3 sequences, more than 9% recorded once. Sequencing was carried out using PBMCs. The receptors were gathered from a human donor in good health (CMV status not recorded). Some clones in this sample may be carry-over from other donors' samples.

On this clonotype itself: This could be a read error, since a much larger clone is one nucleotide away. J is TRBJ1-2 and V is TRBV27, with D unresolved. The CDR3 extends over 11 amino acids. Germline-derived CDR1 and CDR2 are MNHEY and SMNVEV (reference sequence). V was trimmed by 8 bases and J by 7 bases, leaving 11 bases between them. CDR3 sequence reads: CASGGVFGYTF. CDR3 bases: TGTGCCAGCGGTGGCGTATTTGGCTACACCTTC.

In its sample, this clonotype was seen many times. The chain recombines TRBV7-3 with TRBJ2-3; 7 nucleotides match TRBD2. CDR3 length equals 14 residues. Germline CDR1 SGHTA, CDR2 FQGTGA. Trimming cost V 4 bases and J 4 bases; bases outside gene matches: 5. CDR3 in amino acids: CASSSGLGADTQYF. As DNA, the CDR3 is TGTGCCAGCAGCTCTGGACTAGGAGCAGATACGCAGTATTTT.

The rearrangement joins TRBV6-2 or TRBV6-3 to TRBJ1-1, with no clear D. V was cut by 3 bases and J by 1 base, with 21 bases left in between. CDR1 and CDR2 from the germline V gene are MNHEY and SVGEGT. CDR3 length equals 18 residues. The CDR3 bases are TGTGCCAGCAGTTATCTTTTAGCGTCCCTCATAAGGAACACTGAAGCTTTCTTT. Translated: CASSYLLASLIRNTEAFF.

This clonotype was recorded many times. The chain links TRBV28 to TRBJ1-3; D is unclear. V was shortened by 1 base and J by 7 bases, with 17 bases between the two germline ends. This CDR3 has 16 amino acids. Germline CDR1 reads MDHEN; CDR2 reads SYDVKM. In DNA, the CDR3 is TGTGCCAGCAGTTTATCAGACCCCCGGGTAGGGAACACCATATATTTT. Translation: CASSLSDPRVGNTIYF.

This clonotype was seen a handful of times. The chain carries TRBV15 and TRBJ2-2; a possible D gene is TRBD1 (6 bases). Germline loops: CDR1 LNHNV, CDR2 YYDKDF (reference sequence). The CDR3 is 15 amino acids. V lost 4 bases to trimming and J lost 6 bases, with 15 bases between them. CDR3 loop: CATSMRQVGPGELFF. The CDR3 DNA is TGTGCCACCAGCATGAGACAGGTGGGACCCGGGGAGCTGTTTTTT.

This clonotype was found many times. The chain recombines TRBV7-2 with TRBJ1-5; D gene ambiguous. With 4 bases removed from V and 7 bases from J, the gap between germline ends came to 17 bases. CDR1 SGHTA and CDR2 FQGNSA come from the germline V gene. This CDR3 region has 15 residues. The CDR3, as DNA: TGTGCCAGCAGCTGGCTTGACGAGGAAGGACAGCCCCAGCATTTT. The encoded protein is CASSWLDEEGQPQHF. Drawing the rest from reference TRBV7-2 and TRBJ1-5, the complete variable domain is GAGVSQSPSNKVTEKGKDVELRCDPISGHTALYWYRQSLGQGLEFLIYFQGNSAPDKSGLPSDRFSAERTGGSVSTLTIQRTQQEDSAVYLCASSWLDEEGQPQHFGDGTRLSIL.

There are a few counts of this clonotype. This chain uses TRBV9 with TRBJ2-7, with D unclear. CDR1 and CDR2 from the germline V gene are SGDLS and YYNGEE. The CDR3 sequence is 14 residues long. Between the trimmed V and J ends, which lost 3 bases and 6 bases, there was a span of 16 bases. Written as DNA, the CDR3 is TGTGCCAGCAGCGCCCCTGGGAAAGTCGGCGAGCAGTACTTC. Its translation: CASSAPGKVGEQYF.

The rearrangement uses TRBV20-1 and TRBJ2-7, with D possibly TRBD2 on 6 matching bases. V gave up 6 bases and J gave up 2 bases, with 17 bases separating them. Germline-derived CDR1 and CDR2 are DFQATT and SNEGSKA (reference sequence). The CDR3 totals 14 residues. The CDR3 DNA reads TGCAGTGCCGAGAGAGGTAGCGGAGCCTACGAGCAGTACTTC. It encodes CSAERGSGAYEQYF.

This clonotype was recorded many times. CDR3 sequence (DNA): TGTGCCAGCAGCCGGACGTTGGCTGGAAACACCATATATTTT. Residues: CASSRTLAGNTIYF. V is TRBV28 and J is TRBJ1-3; D not certain. The CDR3 contains 14 residues. V gave up 6 bases and J gave up 2 bases, with 11 bases separating them. Per germline, CDR1 MDHEN and CDR2 SYDVKM.

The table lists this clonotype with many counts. The CDR3 nucleotides read TGTGCCAGCAGCCGACAGGGCACTAAGGAAGCCGAGCAGTACTTC. Amino acids: CASSRQGTKEAEQYF. This chain joins TRBV11-2 and TRBJ2-7; 7 bases line up with TRBD1. Trimming removed 5 bases from V and 6 bases from J; junction bases left unmatched: 13. CDR3 length: 15 residues. Germline CDR1 reads SGHAT; CDR2 reads FQNNGV.

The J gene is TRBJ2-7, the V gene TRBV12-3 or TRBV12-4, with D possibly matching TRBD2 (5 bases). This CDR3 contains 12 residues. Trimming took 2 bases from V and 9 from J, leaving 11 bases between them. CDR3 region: CASSLIGEVQYF. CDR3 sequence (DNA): TGTGCCAGCAGTTTAATCGGGGAAGTGCAGTACTTC.

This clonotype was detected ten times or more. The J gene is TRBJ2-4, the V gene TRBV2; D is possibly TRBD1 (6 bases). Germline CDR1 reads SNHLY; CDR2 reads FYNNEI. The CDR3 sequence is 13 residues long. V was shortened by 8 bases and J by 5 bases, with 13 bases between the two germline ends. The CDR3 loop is CASSTGRENIQYF. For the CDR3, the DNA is TGTGCCAGCTCGACAGGTCGCGAAAACATTCAGTACTTC.

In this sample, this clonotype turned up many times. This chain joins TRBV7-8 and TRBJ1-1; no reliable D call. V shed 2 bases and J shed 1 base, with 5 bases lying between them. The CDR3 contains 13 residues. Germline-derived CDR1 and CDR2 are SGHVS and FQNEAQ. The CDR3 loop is CASSLYQNTEAFF. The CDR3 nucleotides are TGTGCCAGCAGCTTATATCAGAACACTGAAGCTTTCTTT.

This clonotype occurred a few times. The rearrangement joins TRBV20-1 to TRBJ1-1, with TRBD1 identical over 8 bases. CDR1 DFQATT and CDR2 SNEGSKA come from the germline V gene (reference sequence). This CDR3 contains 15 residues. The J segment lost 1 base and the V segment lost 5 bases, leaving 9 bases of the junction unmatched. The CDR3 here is CSADGTGGTNTEAFF. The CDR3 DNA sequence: TGCAGTGCTGACGGGACAGGAGGAACGAACACTGAAGCTTTCTTT.

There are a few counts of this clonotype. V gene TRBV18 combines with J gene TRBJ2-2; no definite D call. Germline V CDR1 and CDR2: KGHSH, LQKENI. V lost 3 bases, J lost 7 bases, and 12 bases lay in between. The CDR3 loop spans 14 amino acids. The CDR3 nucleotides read TGTGCCAGCTCACCGATGGCTGATAACGGGGAGCTGTTTTTT. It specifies CASSPMADNGELFF.

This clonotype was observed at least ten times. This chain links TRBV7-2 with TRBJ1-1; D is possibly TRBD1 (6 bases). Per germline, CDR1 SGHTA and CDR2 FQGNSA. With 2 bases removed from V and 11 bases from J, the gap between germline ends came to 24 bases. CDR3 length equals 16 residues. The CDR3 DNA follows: TGTGCCAGCAGCTTACCCCCCTCGAGGACAGATGTGAGGGCTTTCTTT. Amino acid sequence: CASSLPPSRTDVRAFF.

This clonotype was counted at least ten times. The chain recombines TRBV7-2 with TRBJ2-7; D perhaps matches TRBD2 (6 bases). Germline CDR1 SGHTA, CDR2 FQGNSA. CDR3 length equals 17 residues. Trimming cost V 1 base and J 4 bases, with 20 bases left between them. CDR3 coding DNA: TGTGCCAGCAGCTTAGAATTAGGAGGGGCCAATCTATACGAGCAGTACTTC. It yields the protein CASSLELGGANLYEQYF.

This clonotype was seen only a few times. The CDR3 DNA sequence: TGTGCCAGCAGCCAGGAAGACAGGGCTGTAGATACGCAGTATTTT. It translates to CASSQEDRAVDTQYF. The V and J genes are TRBV3-1 and TRBJ2-3; 7 positions match TRBD1. Germline CDR1 and CDR2: LGHDT and YNNKEL (reference sequence). The J segment lost 5 bases and the V segment lost 3 bases, leaving 8 bases of the junction unmatched. The CDR3 loop spans 15 amino acids.

The CDR3 nucleotides read TGCAGTGCTAGAGGAGAGGGACTAGCGGCCTACAATGAGCAGTTCTTC. Translation gives CSARGEGLAAYNEQFF. The chain carries TRBV20-1 and TRBJ2-1; 11 bases fit TRBD2. Germline values: CDR1 DFQATT, CDR2 SNEGSKA (reference sequence). Trimming took 1 base from V and 2 from J; bases not matched to a gene: 4. There are 16 residues in the CDR3.

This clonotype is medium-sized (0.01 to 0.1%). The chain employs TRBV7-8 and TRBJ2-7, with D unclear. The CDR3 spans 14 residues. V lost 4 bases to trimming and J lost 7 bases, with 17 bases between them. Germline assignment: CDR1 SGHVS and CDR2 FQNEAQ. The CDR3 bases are TGTGCCAGCAGCTCTCCGGGCCTCCCGAATGAGCAGTACTTC. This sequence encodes CASSSPGLPNEQYF.

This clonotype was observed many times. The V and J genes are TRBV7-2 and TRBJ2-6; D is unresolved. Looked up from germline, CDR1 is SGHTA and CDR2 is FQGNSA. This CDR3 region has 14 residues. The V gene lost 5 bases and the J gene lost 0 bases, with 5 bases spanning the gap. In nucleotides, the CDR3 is TGTGCCAGCAGCCCCGACTCTGGGGCCAACGTCCTGACTTTC. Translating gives CASSPDSGANVLTF.

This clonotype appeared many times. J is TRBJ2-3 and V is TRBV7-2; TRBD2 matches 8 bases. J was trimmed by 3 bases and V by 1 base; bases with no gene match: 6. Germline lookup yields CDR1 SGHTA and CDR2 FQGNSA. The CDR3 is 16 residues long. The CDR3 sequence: CASSLGGGGRTDTQYF. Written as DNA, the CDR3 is TGTGCCAGCAGCTTAGGAGGCGGGGGGAGAACAGATACGCAGTATTTT.

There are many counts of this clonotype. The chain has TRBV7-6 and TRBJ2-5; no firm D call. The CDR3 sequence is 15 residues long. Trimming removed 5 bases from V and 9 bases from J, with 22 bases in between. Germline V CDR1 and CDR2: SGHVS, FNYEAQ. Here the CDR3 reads CASSPDSSARSAQYF. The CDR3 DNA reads TGTGCCAGCAGCCCCGACTCGTCAGCAAGGTCGGCCCAGTACTTC.